The 8 T cell receptor beta chains reported below all come from one sample, sequenced in a study of T cell responses to AZD1222 COVID-19 vaccine. Method: immunoSEQ multiplex PCR; TCRdb's copy keeps in-frame clones and lacks some. The data contain approximately 190,000 clones, approximately 94% of them singletons. Source: peripheral blood, taken 28 days after the second dose of the MenACWY control vaccine. The receptors shown here come from an adult who received the MenACWY meningococcal vaccine as a control.

This clone was recorded a few times. The CDR3 loop reads CASSLGDSGRYRETQYF. In DNA form, the CDR3 reads TGTGCCAGCAGCTTAGGAGATAGCGGGAGATACAGAGAGACCCAGTACTTC. The chain has TRBV7-2 and TRBJ2-5, with 9 bases aligning to TRBD2. The CDR3 is 17 amino acids. The junction had 10 bases not matched to a gene; V was cut back by 1 base and J by 4 bases. Germline CDR1 reads SGHTA; CDR2 reads FQGNSA.

V is TRBV7-2 and J is TRBJ2-4; TRBD1 agrees at 9 bases. The germline CDR1 and CDR2 sequences are SGHTA and FQGNSA. V dropped 5 bases and J dropped 4; count of bases not matched to a gene: 9. The CDR3 runs 16 residues. The DNA of the CDR3 is TGTGCCAGCAGCACGAGCGCCGGGACAGGGAAAAACATTCAGTACTTC. This sequence encodes CASSTSAGTGKNIQYF. Full variable domain (rest looked up from reference TRBV7-2 and TRBJ2-4): GAGVSQSPSNKVTEKGKDVELRCDPISGHTALYWYRQSLGQGLEFLIYFQGNSAPDKSGLPSDRFSAERTGGSVSTLTIQRTQQEDSAVYLCASSTSAGTGKNIQYFGAGTRLSVL.

The chain is built from TRBV27 and TRBJ2-3; D is unclear. V was cut by 5 bases and J by 8 bases, with 14 bases left in between. Germline lookup yields CDR1 MNHEY and CDR2 SMNVEV (reference sequence). The CDR3 has 13 residues. CDR3 sequence: CASSPLGSATQYF. As DNA, the CDR3 is TGTGCCAGCAGTCCGCTCGGCAGCGCTACGCAGTATTTT.

This clone was seen just once. V and J are TRBV19 and TRBJ2-7; 9 bases are a match to TRBD1. The CDR3 totals 14 residues. Germline V gene lookup returns CDR1 LNHDA and CDR2 SQIVND (reference sequence). V shed 5 bases, J shed 7 bases, and the junction held 9 bases outside the gene matches. The CDR3 spells CASSFDRGRGEQYF. CDR3 DNA: TGTGCCAGTAGTTTTGACAGGGGGAGAGGAGAGCAGTACTTC.

Worth noting for this clone: Other nucleotide sequences from this sample produce the same CDR3. The rearrangement links TRBV2 to TRBJ2-7; no clear D gene. Trimming took off 3 bases at V and 7 bases at J, with 13 bases between the two ends. Germline V gives CDR1 SNHLY, CDR2 FYNNEI. The CDR3 loop spans 13 amino acids. The CDR3 bases are TGTGCCAGCAGTGAGCCCTTTGCGCAAGAGCAGTACTTC. This translates into CASSEPFAQEQYF.

The genes are TRBV18 and TRBJ2-3; D possibly corresponds to TRBD1 (5 bases). CDR1 is KGHSH, CDR2 LQKENI, per germline. The CDR3 is made up of 17 amino acids. Trimming cost V 6 bases and J 0 bases, with 19 bases left between them. The CDR3 DNA follows: TGTGCCAGCTCGCAACTCGACGGACATGCTAGCACAGATACGCAGTATTTT. Protein: CASSQLDGHASTDTQYF.

The V gene is TRBV27, the J gene TRBJ2-7; no clear D. The CDR3 extends over 15 amino acids. The ends were cut back, 2 bases at V and 0 bases at J, with 11 bases in the middle. Germline V gives CDR1 MNHEY, CDR2 SMNVEV (reference sequence). The CDR3 DNA follows: TGTGCCAGCAGTTTAGTGGCAGCCGCCTCCTACGAGCAGTACTTC. Translating it yields CASSLVAAASYEQYF.

V usage is TRBV29-1 and J usage is TRBJ1-1; TRBD1 might be the D (5 bases). The CDR3 length is 13 residues. Germline CDR1 reads SQVTM; CDR2 reads ANQGSEA. V was clipped by 4 bases and J by 1 base, with 10 bases between them. CDR3 sequence: CSVALGGNTEAFF. The CDR3 DNA sequence: TGCAGCGTTGCCCTGGGGGGGAACACTGAAGCTTTCTTT.